The 23 T cell receptor beta chains in this list originate from one sample, sequenced in a study of naive and memory T cell subsets. Two oligonucleotides, mixed equimolar, formed the beta constant-region primer covering TRBC1 and TRBC2. Ligated cDNA was amplified by four rounds of PCR with nested alpha and beta constant-region primers and SP2. Each CDR3 protein is one row after TCRdb ran MiXCR on the UMI-ligation and nested PCR reads. The data contain 7,900 or so distinct CDR3 sequences, 25% to 35% of them singletons. Sequences were obtained from CD8+ TEMRA cells from blood. Subset described: effector memory re-expressing CD45RA, CD45RA+ CD27-. Receptors were obtained from a human donor in good health.

This clonotype was recorded a few times. The chain carries TRBV19 and TRBJ2-1; maybe TRBD2 (7 bases). Germline CDR1 and CDR2: LNHDA and SQIVND (reference sequence). V was clipped by 8 bases and J by 2 bases, with 13 bases between them. This CDR3 comprises 14 residues. CDR3 nucleotides: TGTGCCAGTGGCAAGGGGGGGGCCTACAATGAGCAGTTCTTC. Translating gives CASGKGGAYNEQFF.

This clonotype appeared many times. The V gene is TRBV2, the J gene TRBJ2-7; D is possibly TRBD2 (6 bases). The CDR3 runs to 17 residues. The V gene's germline CDR1 is SNHLY and CDR2 FYNNEI. Trimming took off 5 bases at V and 1 base at J, with 21 bases between the two ends. CDR3 loop: CASSPPKEGARSYEQYF. CDR3 coding DNA: TGTGCCAGCAGTCCCCCGAAGGAGGGAGCTAGGTCCTACGAGCAGTACTTC.

The CDR3 reads CASSSIPMNTEAFF. The DNA of the CDR3 is TGTGCCAGCAGCTCGATCCCAATGAACACTGAAGCTTTCTTT. The V call is TRBV11-2, the J call TRBJ1-1, with D uncertain. The ends were cut back, 4 bases at V and 0 bases at J, with 9 bases in the middle. The germline CDR1 and CDR2 sequences are SGHAT and FQNNGV. The CDR3 runs to 14 residues.

In its sample, this clonotype was seen a few times. The chain recombines TRBV14 with TRBJ2-4, with D uncertain. In germline, CDR1 is SGHDN, CDR2 FVKESK. This CDR3 comprises 16 residues. V gave up 4 bases and J gave up 1 base, with 14 bases separating them. The CDR3 DNA reads TGTGCCAGCAGCCCTCTGGGCTCTGGCGCCAAAAACATTCAGTACTTC. Its protein product is CASSPLGSGAKNIQYF.

V gene TRBV27 combines with J gene TRBJ1-5, with a weak D call TRBD1 (5 bases). With 1 base removed from V and 2 bases from J, the gap between germline ends came to 9 bases. This CDR3 has 15 residues. Germline V gives CDR1 MNHEY, CDR2 SMNVEV (reference sequence). The CDR3 reads CASSLWGFGNQPQHF. CDR3 DNA sequence: TGTGCCAGCAGTTTATGGGGGTTTGGCAATCAGCCCCAGCATTTT.

This chain uses TRBV19 with TRBJ2-7; 7 bases line up with TRBD2. CDR1 is LNHDA and CDR2 is SQIVND in the germline V gene (reference sequence). This CDR3 is built from 16 residues. J lost 0 bases, V lost 3 bases, and 8 bases had no gene match. The CDR3 here is CASSMVQGGDSYEQYF. The CDR3, as DNA: TGTGCCAGTAGTATGGTGCAGGGAGGGGACTCCTACGAGCAGTACTTC.

The rearrangement links TRBV12-3 or TRBV12-4 to TRBJ2-7; TRBD1 might be the D (5 bases). V dropped 5 bases and J dropped 1 base, with 12 bases sitting between them. CDR3 length: 14 amino acids. The CDR3 DNA reads TGTGCCAGCAGTCCCGACAGCGTTTCCTACGAGCAGTACTTC. It codes for CASSPDSVSYEQYF.

This clonotype was detected many times. The genes are TRBV7-9 and TRBJ2-6, with D unresolved. The CDR3 is made up of 16 amino acids. CDR1 is SEHNR, CDR2 FQNEAQ, per germline (reference sequence). V lost 5 bases, J lost 1 base, and 12 bases lay in between. The CDR3 DNA is TGTGCCAGCAGCCGTACGTTGATATCTGGGGCCAACGTCCTGACTTTC. Protein product: CASSRTLISGANVLTF.

This clonotype is large by share. V usage is TRBV13 and J usage is TRBJ1-4; 10 bases match TRBD1. The germline V gene encodes CDR1 PRHDT and CDR2 FYEKMQ (reference sequence). The CDR3 has 15 amino acids. V shed 0 bases and J 8 bases; nucleotides not matched to a gene: 3. CDR3 sequence (DNA): TGTGCCAGCAGCTTAGGGGGGACAGGGGAAGAAAAACTGTTTTTT. Protein: CASSLGGTGEEKLFF.

This clonotype occurred many times. The J gene is TRBJ2-7, the V gene TRBV9; 9 bases map to TRBD2. The CDR3 is 15 residues long. Germline V CDR1 and CDR2: SGDLS, YYNGEE. The V segment lost 3 bases and the J segment 5 bases; nucleotides outside the gene matches: 9. The CDR3 DNA sequence: TGTGCCAGCAGCGGATGGGCGGGGGGGCAAGACGAGCAGTACTTC. It yields the protein CASSGWAGGQDEQYF.

The chain joins TRBV7-8 to TRBJ1-1; D uncertain. CDR3 length equals 13 residues. Between the trimmed V and J ends, which lost 5 bases and 6 bases, there was a span of 13 bases. CDR1 and CDR2 from the germline V gene are SGHVS and FQNEAQ. The CDR3 DNA sequence: TGTGCCAGCAGCCCACACCCGTTGTCTGAAGCTTTCTTT. It encodes CASSPHPLSEAFF.

This chain links TRBV12-3 or TRBV12-4 with TRBJ1-2, with a weak D call TRBD1 (6 bases). The length of the CDR3 is 14 residues. V lost 1 base to trimming and J lost 6 bases, with 12 bases between them. Here the CDR3 DNA reads TGTGCCAGCAGTTTAGGGACAAGGGGGAATGGCTACACCTTC. Encoded protein: CASSLGTRGNGYTF.

V and J are TRBV14 and TRBJ2-1, with D perhaps assigned TRBD1 or TRBD2 (5 bases each). CDR1 and CDR2 (germline): SGHDN, FVKESK. The CDR3 extends over 16 amino acids. Trimming took 4 bases from V and 10 from J, leaving 23 bases between them. The CDR3 protein is CASSPIKAWGPGEQFF. The CDR3 DNA sequence: TGTGCCAGCAGCCCTATCAAGGCGTGGGGCCCGGGAGAGCAGTTCTTC.

V and J are TRBV29-1 and TRBJ2-2, with a weak D call TRBD2 (5 bases). The CDR3 spans 14 residues. The V gene's germline CDR1 is SQVTM and CDR2 ANQGSEA. The V end lost 0 bases, the J end lost 7 bases, and 12 bases lay between the germline ends. The CDR3 reads CSVEDPAGGGELFF. In DNA form, the CDR3 reads TGCAGCGTTGAAGATCCTGCGGGCGGCGGGGAGCTGTTTTTT.

This clonotype appeared many times. The chain combines TRBV4-3 with TRBJ1-2; the D is unclear. The CDR3 spans 16 residues. Trimming removed 0 bases from V and 6 bases from J, with 17 bases in between. Germline V gene sequence: CDR1 LGHNA, CDR2 YSLEER. CDR3 bases: TGCGCCAGCAGCCAAGAAGCCCTCGGGATCGGGGATGGCTACACCTTC. Amino acids: CASSQEALGIGDGYTF.

The rearrangement uses TRBV29-1 and TRBJ1-2, with 8 nucleotides matching TRBD1. The CDR3 is 13 amino acids. CDR1 is SQVTM, CDR2 ANQGSEA, per germline. The junction had 10 bases not matched to a gene; V was cut back by 7 bases and J by 6 bases. CDR3 bases: TGCAGCGCTTTGACAGGGGCGGTAGATGGCTACACCTTC. Residues: CSALTGAVDGYTF. The full variable domain, in which reference TRBV29-1 and TRBJ1-2 provide the parts outside the CDR3, is SAVISQKPSRDICQRGTSLTIQCQVDSQVTMMFWYRQQPGQSLTLIATANQGSEATYESGFVIDKFPISRPNLTFSTLTVSNMSPEDSSIYLCSALTGAVDGYTFGSGTRLTVV.

This clonotype was counted many times. The chain joins TRBV7-3 to TRBJ1-2; D unclear. This CDR3 region has 15 residues. CDR1 SGHTA and CDR2 FQGTGA come from the germline V gene. With 6 bases removed from V and 2 bases from J, the gap between germline ends came to 16 bases. In DNA form, the CDR3 reads TGTGCCAGCAGTCCTGGCCTGGGAGTCAACTATGGCTACACCTTC. It codes for CASSPGLGVNYGYTF.

In its sample, this clonotype was seen a few times. The CDR3 loop reads CASRTGTGKGWQFF. As DNA, the CDR3 is TGTGCCAGTAGGACCGGGACAGGGAAAGGGTGGCAGTTCTTC. J is TRBJ2-1 and V is TRBV6-2 or TRBV6-3; 9 bases agree with TRBD1. The CDR3 is 14 residues long. Germline values: CDR1 MNHEY, CDR2 SVGEGT. The junction had 15 bases not matched to a gene; V was cut back by 9 bases and J by 12 bases.

This chain uses TRBV2 with TRBJ2-1; 8 bases fit TRBD2. The J segment lost 4 bases and the V segment lost 9 bases, leaving 8 bases of the junction unmatched. Germline CDR1 SNHLY, CDR2 FYNNEI. CDR3 length equals 14 residues. CDR3 coding DNA: TGTGCCAGAACCCTAGCGGGTTCTTACAATGAGCAGTTCTTC. Translation: CARTLAGSYNEQFF.

The chain joins TRBV7-9 to TRBJ2-1; no clear D gene. There are 16 residues in the CDR3. V lost 5 bases and J lost 9, with 23 bases in between. Germline V lookup: CDR1 SEHNR, CDR2 FQNEAQ (reference sequence). Here the CDR3 reads CASSQGFGAADGEQFF. CDR3 bases: TGTGCCAGCAGCCAAGGCTTCGGTGCGGCTGACGGTGAGCAGTTCTTC.

Regarding this clonotype: Mismatch with germline at one junction end may stem from a read error. The CDR3 coding sequence is TGTGCCAGCAGGTACTATACAGGGAGGCATGAGCAGTTCTTC. Translated, it gives CASRYYTGRHEQFF. The chain uses TRBV6-2 or TRBV6-3 and TRBJ2-1, with D perhaps given as TRBD1 or TRBD2 (6 bases each). There are 14 residues in the CDR3. The V gene's germline CDR1 is MNHEY and CDR2 SVGEGT.

This clonotype was detected ten times or more. The rearrangement links TRBV6-5 to TRBJ1-1; D remains unclear. The CDR3 spans 13 residues. V was clipped by 9 bases and J by 0 bases, with 11 bases between them. CDR1 is MNHEY, CDR2 SVGAGI, per germline. The CDR3 protein is CASIGRLNTEAFF. The DNA of the CDR3 is TGTGCCAGTATTGGACGATTGAACACTGAAGCTTTCTTT.

V and J are TRBV7-6 and TRBJ2-7, with a tentative D call TRBD2 (6 bases). Germline lookup yields CDR1 SGHVS and CDR2 FNYEAQ. The V gene lost 5 bases and the J gene lost 6 bases, with 17 bases spanning the gap. The CDR3 consists of 14 residues. The CDR3 DNA reads as TGTGCCAGCAGCGCGGGGCAAGAAGTAAGCGAGCAGTACTTC. It is translated as CASSAGQEVSEQYF.